Listed below are T cell receptor beta chains from one sample, sequenced in a study of shared clonotypes between healthy human individuals. The assay was immunoSEQ multiplex PCR, and TCRdb's table has in-frame clones only and misses some. The table has 2 million to 3 million clones, under 95% seen once. The specimen was naive CD4+ T cells from PBMCs. These receptors originate from a man younger than 30 in good health. Some clones in this sample may be carry-over from other donors' samples. Each CDR3 is given with its conserved first and last residue. A D gene is named only where the DNA matches it firmly. Expanded clones get a size class; other rows say once, few or many, or leave the size out.

clone_size: NA
v_call: TRBV30
j_call: TRBJ2-5
d_call: NA
cdr3_aa: CAWSVTSQETQYF
cdr3_nt: TGTGCCTGGAGTGTAACGTCCCAAGAGACCCAGTACTTC

clone_size: NA
v_call: TRBV7-2
j_call: TRBJ2-7
d_call: NA
cdr3_aa: CASSLYKGHAYEQYF
cdr3_nt: TGTGCCAGCAGCTTATACAAGGGCCATGCCTACGAGCAGTACTTC

clone_size: NA
v_call: TRBV7-2
j_call: TRBJ1-2
d_call: TRBD1
cdr3_aa: CASSSQGVRGYGYTF
cdr3_nt: TGTGCCAGCAGCTCCCAGGGGGTACGAGGCTATGGCTACACCTTC

clone_size: once
v_call: TRBV27
j_call: TRBJ2-7
d_call: NA
cdr3_aa: CASRGGQTYEQYF
cdr3_nt: TGTGCCAGCCGTGGAGGGCAAACCTACGAGCAGTACTTC

clone_size: once
v_call: TRBV9
j_call: TRBJ2-1
d_call: TRBD2
cdr3_aa: CASGEIAGAYNEQFF
cdr3_nt: TGTGCCAGCGGGGAAATAGCGGGAGCCTACAATGAGCAGTTCTTC

clone_size: NA
v_call: TRBV5-1
j_call: TRBJ2-3
d_call: NA
cdr3_aa: CASCLSGGAGAGSDTQYF
cdr3_nt: TGCGCCAGCTGCCTTTCAGGGGGGGCGGGAGCAGGTTCCGATACGCAGTATTTT

clone_size: few
v_call: TRBV5-1
j_call: TRBJ1-1
d_call: NA
cdr3_aa: CASSLDGRHTEAFF
cdr3_nt: TGCGCCAGCAGCTTGGACGGCAGGCACACTGAAGCTTTCTTT

clone_size: NA
v_call: TRBV4-1
j_call: TRBJ2-5
d_call: NA
cdr3_aa: CASGRGVVETQYF
cdr3_nt: TGCGCCAGCGGGAGAGGGGTGGTAGAGACCCAGTACTTC

clone_size: NA
v_call: TRBV29-1
j_call: TRBJ2-5
d_call: NA
cdr3_aa: CSVVRTKRETQYF
cdr3_nt: TGCAGCGTTGTTAGGACGAAGCGAGAGACCCAGTACTTC

clone_size: NA
v_call: TRBV19
j_call: TRBJ2-2
d_call: TRBD1
cdr3_aa: CASSTRDRGLGQTGELFF
cdr3_nt: TGTGCCAGTAGTACCCGGGACAGGGGTCTCGGGCAAACCGGGGAGCTGTTTTTT

clone_size: NA
v_call: TRBV19
j_call: TRBJ1-1
d_call: NA
cdr3_aa: CASGADRNPLEAFF
cdr3_nt: TGTGCCAGTGGGGCGGACCGTAACCCCCTTGAAGCTTTCTTT

clone_size: NA
v_call: TRBV28
j_call: TRBJ1-3
d_call: NA
cdr3_aa: CASSLLQGQNTIYF
cdr3_nt: TGTGCCAGCAGTTTACTCCAGGGACAAAACACCATATATTTT

clone_size: NA
v_call: TRBV9
j_call: TRBJ2-7
d_call: NA
cdr3_aa: CASSVAGRAPAEQYF
cdr3_nt: TGTGCCAGCAGCGTAGCGGGGCGAGCCCCCGCCGAGCAGTACTTC

clone_size: NA
v_call: TRBV7-3
j_call: TRBJ2-3
d_call: TRBD2
cdr3_aa: CASSSGLATDTQYF
cdr3_nt: TGTGCCAGCAGCTCCGGACTAGCCACAGATACGCAGTATTTT

clone_size: NA
v_call: TRBV2
j_call: TRBJ1-5
d_call: NA
cdr3_aa: CASSEEGFQPQHF
cdr3_nt: TGTGCCAGCAGTGAAGAGGGCTTTCAGCCCCAGCATTTT

clone_size: few
v_call: TRBV10-1
j_call: TRBJ1-2
d_call: TRBD1
cdr3_aa: CASSGGRGRGYTF
cdr3_nt: TGCGCCAGCAGCGGGGGGAGGGGGCGCGGCTACACCTTC

clone_size: NA
v_call: TRBV7-9
j_call: TRBJ1-4
d_call: TRBD1
cdr3_aa: CASSSGTGGGEKLFF
cdr3_nt: TGTGCCAGCAGCTCGGGGACAGGGGGTGGAGAAAAACTGTTTTTT

clone_size: NA
v_call: TRBV7-8
j_call: TRBJ2-7
d_call: TRBD1
cdr3_aa: CASSLRDRGDYEQYF
cdr3_nt: TGTGCCAGCAGCTTGCGGGACAGGGGTGATTACGAGCAGTACTTC

clone_size: NA
v_call: TRBV28
j_call: TRBJ2-5
d_call: NA
cdr3_aa: CASSQSESQETQYF
cdr3_nt: TGTGCCAGCAGCCAGTCAGAGAGCCAAGAGACCCAGTACTTC

clone_size: NA
v_call: TRBV30
j_call: TRBJ1-2
d_call: TRBD1
cdr3_aa: CAWSSTGGSITF
cdr3_nt: TGTGCCTGGAGTTCAACAGGGGGCTCAATAACCTTC

clone_size: NA
v_call: TRBV12-5
j_call: TRBJ2-1
d_call: NA
cdr3_aa: CASGLVPGGAWEQFF
cdr3_nt: TGTGCTAGTGGTTTGGTACCGGGCGGGGCCTGGGAGCAGTTCTTC

clone_size: NA
v_call: TRBV28
j_call: TRBJ2-1
d_call: TRBD1
cdr3_aa: CASGTGGAYNEQFF
cdr3_nt: TGTGCCAGTGGAACAGGGGGCGCGTACAATGAGCAGTTCTTC

clone_size: NA
v_call: TRBV6-5
j_call: TRBJ2-1
d_call: TRBD2
cdr3_aa: CASSLAGGPSEQFF
cdr3_nt: TGTGCCAGCAGCCTAGCGGGAGGGCCGAGTGAGCAGTTCTTC

clone_size: NA
v_call: TRBV7-9
j_call: TRBJ2-5
d_call: NA
cdr3_aa: CASSLYGRSSQETQYF
cdr3_nt: TGTGCCAGCAGCTTATATGGGAGGTCAAGCCAAGAGACCCAGTACTTC

clone_size: NA
v_call: TRBV10-1
j_call: TRBJ2-4
d_call: TRBD1
cdr3_aa: CASSESGQGSIQYF
cdr3_nt: TGCGCCAGCAGTGAGTCGGGACAGGGGTCCATTCAGTACTTC

clone_size: NA
v_call: TRBV14
j_call: TRBJ1-5
d_call: NA
cdr3_aa: CASSPRRGNQPQHF
cdr3_nt: TGTGCCAGCAGCCCTCGTCGGGGTAATCAGCCCCAGCATTTT

clone_size: once
v_call: TRBV12-5
j_call: TRBJ2-2
d_call: NA
cdr3_aa: CASGSGVRTGELFF
cdr3_nt: TGTGCTAGCGGGTCAGGGGTGAGGACCGGGGAGCTGTTTTTT

clone_size: once
v_call: TRBV5-4
j_call: TRBJ2-3
d_call: TRBD2
cdr3_aa: CASSLLASGSTDTQYF
cdr3_nt: TGTGCCAGCAGCCTATTGGCTAGCGGGAGCACAGATACGCAGTATTTT

clone_size: NA
v_call: TRBV5-1
j_call: TRBJ2-3
d_call: NA
cdr3_aa: CASSLDGGTDTQYF
cdr3_nt: TGCGCCAGCAGCTTGGACGGGGGCACAGATACGCAGTATTTT

clone_size: NA
v_call: TRBV6-5
j_call: TRBJ1-1
d_call: TRBD1
cdr3_aa: CASSYDRGSEAFF
cdr3_nt: TGTGCCAGCAGTTACGACAGGGGGTCTGAAGCTTTCTTT

clone_size: NA
v_call: TRBV14
j_call: TRBJ1-1
d_call: NA
cdr3_aa: CASSQSGGRDTEAFF
cdr3_nt: TGTGCCAGCAGCCAAAGTGGAGGCCGGGACACTGAAGCTTTCTTT

clone_size: NA
v_call: TRBV2
j_call: TRBJ2-5
d_call: TRBD2
cdr3_aa: CASGPGLSGTVQETQYF
cdr3_nt: TGTGCCAGCGGGCCAGGCCTTAGCGGGACCGTGCAAGAGACCCAGTACTTC

clone_size: NA
v_call: TRBV28
j_call: TRBJ1-2
d_call: TRBD1
cdr3_aa: CASRPGQGDYGYTF
cdr3_nt: TGTGCCAGCAGACCGGGACAGGGGGACTATGGCTACACCTTC

clone_size: NA
v_call: TRBV7-3
j_call: TRBJ2-2
d_call: NA
cdr3_aa: CASSLEGPGELFF
cdr3_nt: TGTGCCAGCAGCTTAGAGGGCCCCGGGGAGCTGTTTTTT

clone_size: NA
v_call: TRBV5-1
j_call: TRBJ2-3
d_call: TRBD2
cdr3_aa: CASSLPGTSRTDTQYF
cdr3_nt: TGCGCCAGCAGCTTGCCCGGGACTAGCAGAACAGATACGCAGTATTTT

clone_size: few
v_call: TRBV7-3
j_call: TRBJ1-1
d_call: NA
cdr3_aa: CASSSKPGSEAFF
cdr3_nt: TGTGCCAGCAGCTCCAAACCGGGCTCTGAAGCTTTCTTT

clone_size: NA
v_call: TRBV2
j_call: TRBJ2-2
d_call: NA
cdr3_aa: CASSVRGNTGELFF
cdr3_nt: TGTGCCAGCAGTGTCCGGGGGAACACCGGGGAGCTGTTTTTT

clone_size: NA
v_call: TRBV27
j_call: TRBJ1-1
d_call: NA
cdr3_aa: CASSLLGASKTEAFF
cdr3_nt: TGTGCCAGCAGTTTATTGGGGGCCAGCAAGACTGAAGCTTTCTTT

clone_size: NA
v_call: TRBV27
j_call: TRBJ2-4
d_call: TRBD1
cdr3_aa: CASTPGTAKNIQYF
cdr3_nt: TGTGCCAGCACCCCAGGGACAGCTAAAAACATTCAGTACTTC

clone_size: NA
v_call: TRBV30
j_call: TRBJ1-2
d_call: NA
cdr3_aa: CAWSYQGNYGYTF
cdr3_nt: TGTGCCTGGAGTTATCAGGGGAACTATGGCTACACCTTC

clone_size: NA
v_call: TRBV29-1
j_call: TRBJ2-5
d_call: TRBD1
cdr3_aa: CSVAGGQETQYF
cdr3_nt: TGCAGCGTTGCAGGGGGCCAAGAGACCCAGTACTTC

clone_size: NA
v_call: TRBV28
j_call: TRBJ1-5
d_call: NA
cdr3_aa: CASGMMSNQPQHF
cdr3_nt: TGTGCCAGCGGTATGATGAGCAATCAGCCCCAGCATTTT